This TCR beta chain emerged from a study of T cells after yellow fever vaccination. Study as a whole: Preparation of the low-cell-number fractions used SMART-Seq v4 Ultra Low Input. Study conclusions and caveats: Bulk-population clonotypes that are abundant could appear as contaminants in FACS-sorted repertoires. The booster saw the reappearance of most primary-vaccination clones (roughly 96% CD4, around 90% CD8).

This clonotype was recorded a few times. Its target is unknown. Researchers made TCR cDNA using 5'RACE template switching, and this step added a universal primer site and UMIs. TCRdb recomputed calls from the 5' RACE reads with MiXCR, one row per CDR3 protein. The table lists approximately 550,000 distinct CDR3 sequences, 13% of them singletons. Between the trimmed V and J ends, which lost 2 bases and 9 bases, there was a span of 21 bases. Germline assignment: CDR1 SGHKS and CDR2 YYEKEE (reference sequence). CDR3 size: 16 residues. The rearrangement uses TRBV5-5 and TRBJ2-1, with D maybe TRBD2 (6 bases). The sequence was obtained from a man aged 25-45 years who received the YFV17D yellow fever vaccine. This sample comprised PBMCs, obtained on the day of the yellow fever booster vaccination. DNA of the CDR3: TGTGCCAGCAGCTTCAGACTAGGAACCTACTTGAGTGAGCAGTTCTTC. Its translation: CASSFRLGTYLSEQFF.